A single sample is the source of the 11 T cell receptor beta chains below, sequenced in a study of cytotoxic CD8 clonotypes in ibrutinib-treated CLL (dated by TCRdb to the early 2020s). The library was obtained by the immunoSEQ multiplex PCR assay. Entries here come from immuneACCESS through TCRdb and include only in-frame sequences with V and J called. Some clones fail to appear in such tables; in the studies checked, an unresolved V gene covers under half of the shortfall, and the cause of the remainder is unknown. The sample table shows about 4,200 clones, and approximately 80% are seen once. The ten largest make up approximately 20% of the sample. Sequencing was performed on PBMCs, taken before ibrutinib treatment. The receptors were sampled from a human donor with chronic lymphocytic leukemia.

The chain carries TRBV5-4 and TRBJ2-7; D possibly corresponds to TRBD2 (6 bases). The CDR3 spans 15 residues. V lost 5 bases to trimming and J lost 1 base, with 16 bases between them. Germline CDR1 and CDR2: SGHNT and YYREEE (reference sequence). The CDR3: CASRPQGLPSYEQYF. The DNA of the CDR3 is TGTGCCAGCAGACCGCAGGGACTGCCTTCCTACGAGCAGTACTTC.

The chain combines TRBV6-5 with TRBJ2-5; tentative D call: TRBD1 (6 bases). Trimming removed 5 bases at V and 1 base at J, with 8 bases between. Germline V gives CDR1 MNHEY, CDR2 SVGAGI. The CDR3 is 13 amino acids. For the CDR3, the DNA is TGTGCCAGCAGTCGGACAGTCCAAGAGACCCAGTACTTC. This encodes CASSRTVQETQYF.

The chain has TRBV28 and TRBJ2-3, with D possibly matching TRBD1 (6 bases). Germline V gene lookup returns CDR1 MDHEN and CDR2 SYDVKM. Trimming left V 11 bases short and J 3 bases short, with 15 bases between. The CDR3 extends over 13 amino acids. This chain's CDR3 is CAAQGRLTDTQYF. DNA of the CDR3: TGTGCCGCCCAGGGGCGCCTAACAGATACGCAGTATTTT.

The chain couples TRBV29-1 to TRBJ2-1; D might be TRBD1 or TRBD2, each matching 5 bases. V gave up 5 bases and J gave up 5 bases, with 16 bases separating them. Looked up from germline, CDR1 is SQVTM and CDR2 is ANQGSEA. The CDR3 extends over 14 amino acids. The CDR3 protein is CSVSGTVDNNEQFF. Written as DNA, the CDR3 is TGCAGCGTTTCCGGGACGGTGGATAACAATGAGCAGTTCTTC.

The chain recombines TRBV29-1 with TRBJ2-6; the D is unclear. V lost 7 bases and J lost 0, with 10 bases in between. Germline V lookup: CDR1 SQVTM, CDR2 ANQGSEA. The CDR3 runs 14 residues. The CDR3 sequence: CSARVSSGANVLTF. The CDR3 DNA is TGCAGCGCAAGGGTCAGCTCTGGGGCCAACGTCCTGACTTTC.

V is TRBV5-1 and J is TRBJ2-2; the match to TRBD1 covers 7 bases. The CDR3 runs to 15 residues. Unmatched junction bases numbered 4, after V lost 4 bases and J lost 1 base. From germline, CDR1 is SGHRS and CDR2 YFSETQ. CDR3 residues: CASSQGTVNTGELFF. The CDR3 DNA sequence: TGCGCCAGCAGCCAAGGGACAGTGAACACCGGGGAGCTGTTTTTT.

CDR3 sequence reads: CASTLKKNPLVNEQFF. CDR3 sequence (DNA): TGTGCCAGCACCCTAAAGAAGAACCCACTGGTCAATGAGCAGTTCTTC. This chain uses TRBV21-1 with TRBJ2-1; TRBD2, the table's D call, was not compared with the DNA. TRBV21-1 is annotated as a pseudogene. The CDR3 consists of 16 residues.

The rearrangement joins TRBV6-1 to TRBJ1-5, with D unclear. The CDR3 loop spans 14 amino acids. V was trimmed by 5 bases and J by 2 bases, leaving 10 bases between them. Germline V lookup: CDR1 MNHNS, CDR2 SASEGT. As DNA, the CDR3 is TGTGCCAGCAGTCGGGTTACCCGCAATCAGCCCCAGCATTTT. Amino acid sequence: CASSRVTRNQPQHF.

The chain links TRBV6-5 to TRBJ2-5; TRBD1 might be the D (5 bases). The V gene lost 4 bases and the J gene lost 0 bases, with 9 bases spanning the gap. The CDR3 totals 14 residues. The V gene's germline CDR1 is MNHEY and CDR2 SVGAGI. The CDR3 sequence is CASSFTQDQETQYF. CDR3 bases: TGTGCCAGCAGTTTCACACAGGACCAAGAGACCCAGTACTTC.

The V call is TRBV6-4, the J call TRBJ2-1, with 7 positions matching TRBD2. The CDR3 is 14 residues long. Germline trimming cut 10 bases from V and 9 bases from J; bases unmatched to any gene: 15. In germline, CDR1 is MRHNA, CDR2 SNTAGT. The CDR3 protein is CAIEAGGSLGEQFF. The DNA of the CDR3 is TGTGCCATTGAGGCTGGCGGGAGTCTAGGTGAGCAGTTCTTC.

The V gene is TRBV13, the J gene TRBJ1-1; D gene unclear. CDR3 length: 13 amino acids. Trimming stripped 3 bases from V and 1 base from J, with 6 bases between. Germline V gives CDR1 PRHDT, CDR2 FYEKMQ (reference sequence). The chain's CDR3 is CASSLGQNTEAFF. Written as DNA, the CDR3 is TGTGCCAGCAGCTTGGGCCAGAACACTGAAGCTTTCTTT.